This T cell receptor beta chain was profiled in a study of blood T cell repertoires in COVID-19. Study background: The United States, Italy and Spain provided the acute and convalescent COVID-19 samples. Nucleic acid was either cDNA or gDNA, and it came from T cells, B-cell-depleted T cells, or PBMCs.

As originally analysed: Scientists estimated how many nucleated cells there were by amplifying reference gene primers. Measured with immunoSEQ multiplex PCR; TCRdb has only the in-frame clones, and not every one. That table supplies the V and J calls and clone size; D and trimming were determined from the DNA. The data show roughly 34,000 clones, with nearly 90% seen just once and about 1.6% held by the top ten. CDR3 length: 17 residues. Germline V gene sequence: CDR1 ENHRY, CDR2 SYGVKD. The ends were cut back, 6 bases at V and 4 bases at J, with 24 bases in the middle. The chain carries TRBV10-3 and TRBJ1-2; D is undetermined. The material sequenced was peripheral blood. The sequence was obtained from a man in his 60s with active COVID-19. The CDR3 DNA is TGTGCCATCAGATTCTCGATCCCTCCCCGGGGTGGCTATGGCTACACCTTC. Protein: CAIRFSIPPRGGYGYTF.